Sequencing of this T cell receptor beta chain was carried out in a study of T cell responses to AZD1222 COVID-19 vaccine. Overall study: Second-dose timings of about 4 or about 12 weeks were pooled.

Points on this clone: Its antigen remains unidentified.

Study-wide results and limits: The sample set comprised mostly white British donors with more females, and clonal diversity was possibly underestimated. Repertoires were obtained solely post-peak T cell response. Reports say nearly half of spike-specific TCRs go after unmutated variant regions.

TCRdb's copy holds only in-frame clones and misses some; the assay was immunoSEQ multiplex PCR. The repertoire has under 150,000 clones, around nine tenths of them found once; the top ten carry approximately 2.5%. The germline V gene has CDR1 SEHNR and CDR2 FQNEAQ (reference sequence). The CDR3 has 17 amino acids. With 4 bases removed from V and 2 bases from J, the gap between germline ends came to 21 bases. Sequenced material: peripheral blood, taken on day 0 of AZD1222 vaccination. The receptor comes from an adult in good health. This sequence joins TRBV7-9 and TRBJ2-7; D is possibly TRBD2 (6 bases). In DNA form, the CDR3 reads TGTGCCAGCAGCTCCGAGCTCGGGGGAACTGTCCCCTACGAGCAGTACTTC. The encoded protein is CASSSELGGTVPYEQYF.